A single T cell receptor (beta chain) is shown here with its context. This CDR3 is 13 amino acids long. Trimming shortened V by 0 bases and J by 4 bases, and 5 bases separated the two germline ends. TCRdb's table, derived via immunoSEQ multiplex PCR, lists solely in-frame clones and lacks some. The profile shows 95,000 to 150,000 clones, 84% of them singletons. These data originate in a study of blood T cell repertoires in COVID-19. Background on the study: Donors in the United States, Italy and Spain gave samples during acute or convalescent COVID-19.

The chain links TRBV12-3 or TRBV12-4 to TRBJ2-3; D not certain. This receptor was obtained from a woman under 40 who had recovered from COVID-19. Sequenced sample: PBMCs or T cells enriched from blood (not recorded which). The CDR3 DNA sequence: TGTGCCAGCAGTTTAGCGCTAGCAGATACGCAGTATTTT. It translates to CASSLALADTQYF.